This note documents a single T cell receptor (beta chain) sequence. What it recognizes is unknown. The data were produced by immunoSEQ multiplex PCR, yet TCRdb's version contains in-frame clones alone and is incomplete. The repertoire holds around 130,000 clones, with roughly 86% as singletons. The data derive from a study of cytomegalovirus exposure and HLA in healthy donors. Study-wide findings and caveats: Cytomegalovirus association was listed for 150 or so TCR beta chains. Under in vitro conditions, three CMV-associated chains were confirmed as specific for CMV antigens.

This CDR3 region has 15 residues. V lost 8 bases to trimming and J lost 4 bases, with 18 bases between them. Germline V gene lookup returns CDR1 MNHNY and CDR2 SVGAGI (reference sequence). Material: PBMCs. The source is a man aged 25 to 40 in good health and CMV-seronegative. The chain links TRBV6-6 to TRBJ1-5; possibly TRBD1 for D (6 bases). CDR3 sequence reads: CASQRGRGSNQPQHF. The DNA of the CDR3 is TGTGCCAGCCAACGGGGCAGGGGATCAAATCAGCCCCAGCATTTT.